This T cell receptor (beta chain) emerged from a study of PD-L1 blockade in urothelial cancer. Germline values: CDR1 SNHLY, CDR2 FYNNEI. Losses at the gene ends were 4 bases for V and 5 bases for J; bases not matched to a gene: 5. The CDR3 totals 14 residues. This clone was seen just once. The time point: pretreatment peripheral blood. Method: immunoSEQ multiplex PCR; TCRdb's copy keeps in-frame clones and lacks some. The profile shows approximately 88,000 clones, 84% of them singletons. The TCR sequence derives from a man aged 55 to 69 with urothelial cancer. The chain employs TRBV2 and TRBJ2-1; 7 positions agree with TRBD1. This specimen was PBMCs, taken around atezolizumab (anti-PD-L1) treatment. The CDR3 DNA follows: TGTGCCAGCAGTGTAAACAGGGGCAACAATGAGCAGTTCTTC. This encodes CASSVNRGNNEQFF.